The rows below give T cell receptor beta chains drawn from one sample of a study of blood T cells in healthy people across ages. TCRdb reanalysed the 5' RACE reads using MiXCR and keeps one entry per CDR3 protein. Here the sample spans under 750,000 distinct CDR3 sequences, less than 60% being singletons. The sample comprised blood. The receptor source for this set is an elderly man in good health. Both conserved end residues are part of each CDR3. The D gene is left open where the match is weak. A clone size is listed for some rows: how often the clone was seen (once, few, many), or a class if it is expanded.

d_call,v_call,j_call,clone_size,cdr3_length,cdr3_aa,cdr3_nt
.,TRBV6-2/TRBV6-3,TRBJ2-5,.,15,CASSYGDFDQETQYF,TGTGCCAGCAGTTACGGGGACTTCGACCAAGAGACCCAGTACTTC
.,TRBV5-1,TRBJ2-2,few,15,CASSLGPTSTGELFF,TGCGCCAGCAGCTTGGGGCCGACCTCCACCGGGGAGCTGTTTTTT
.,TRBV9,TRBJ2-3,.,14,CASSDPRGGDTQYF,TGTGCCAGCAGCGATCCCCGCGGTGGAGATACGCAGTATTTT
TRBD2,TRBV28,TRBJ2-5,few,16,CASSPAASGGAKTQYF,TGTGCCAGCAGTCCCGCGGCTAGCGGGGGGGCGAAGACCCAGTACTTC
.,TRBV4-2,TRBJ2-7,few,14,CASSQDGQYYEQYF,TGTGCCAGCAGCCAAGACGGGCAGTACTACGAGCAGTACTTC
.,TRBV2,TRBJ2-1,.,15,CASSAAAPSYNEQFF,TGTGCCAGCAGTGCGGCAGCTCCCTCCTACAATGAGCAGTTCTTC
.,TRBV6-5,TRBJ2-7,many,14,CASSPGQVPYEQYF,TGTGCCAGCAGCCCGGGTCAGGTCCCCTACGAGCAGTACTTC
.,TRBV20-1,TRBJ1-5,few,14,CSANLAGPDQPQHF,TGCAGTGCTAATCTGGCAGGGCCTGATCAGCCCCAGCATTTT
TRBD2,TRBV5-5,TRBJ2-1,.,15,CASSAGLAGAEEQFF,TGTGCCAGCAGCGCGGGACTAGCGGGGGCTGAGGAGCAGTTCTTC
.,TRBV20-1,TRBJ2-1,few,14,CSAAWDSPYNEQFF,TGCAGTGCTGCGTGGGACTCTCCCTACAATGAGCAGTTCTTC
TRBD1,TRBV28,TRBJ2-7,once,15,CASRTGTGGTYEQYF,TGTGCGAGCAGAACCGGGACAGGGGGTACCTACGAGCAGTACTTC
.,TRBV27,TRBJ2-5,few,14,CASSLLPGMETQYF,TGTGCCAGCAGTTTATTGCCAGGGATGGAGACCCAGTACTTC
.,TRBV27,TRBJ1-4,few,13,CASSVRVNEKLFF,TGTGCCAGCAGTGTAAGGGTTAATGAAAAACTGTTTTTT